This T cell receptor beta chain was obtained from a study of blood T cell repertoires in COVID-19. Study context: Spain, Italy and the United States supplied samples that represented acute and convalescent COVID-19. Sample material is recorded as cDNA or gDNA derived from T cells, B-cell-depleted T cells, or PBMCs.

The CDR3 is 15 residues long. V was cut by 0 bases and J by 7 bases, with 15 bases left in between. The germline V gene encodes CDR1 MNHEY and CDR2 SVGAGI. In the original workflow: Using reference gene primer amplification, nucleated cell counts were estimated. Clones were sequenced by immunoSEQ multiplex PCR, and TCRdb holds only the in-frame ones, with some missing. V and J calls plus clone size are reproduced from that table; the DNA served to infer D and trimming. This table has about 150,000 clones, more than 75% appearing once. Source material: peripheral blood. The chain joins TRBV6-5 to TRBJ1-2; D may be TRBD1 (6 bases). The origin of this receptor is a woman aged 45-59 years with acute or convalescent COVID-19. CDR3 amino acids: CASSYSTTGSSGYTF. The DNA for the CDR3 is TGTGCCAGCAGTTACTCGACGACAGGTTCGAGTGGCTACACCTTC.